One sample yielded the 21 T cell receptor beta chains listed below, sequenced in a study of blood T cell repertoires in COVID-19. Sequencing used immunoSEQ multiplex PCR; TCRdb keeps in-frame clones, though not all of them. The table records approximately 90,000 clones, less than 90% of them present only once. Material for sequencing was peripheral blood. These receptors came from a man between 60 and 70 years old with acute or convalescent COVID-19.

The chain joins TRBV4-2 to TRBJ2-1; 15 bases are shared with TRBD2. The J segment lost 14 bases and the V segment lost 1 base, leaving 9 bases of the junction unmatched. Germline loops: CDR1 LGHNA, CDR2 YNFKEQ. The CDR3 runs to 16 residues. Here the CDR3 DNA reads TGTGCCAGCAGCCAAGGGACTAGCGGGGGGGGCGTTTTGGAGTTCTTC. Protein sequence: CASSQGTSGGGVLEFF.

This chain connects TRBV7-3 to TRBJ2-1, with TRBD2 matching over 7 bases. The CDR3 loop spans 14 amino acids. Trimming cost V 2 bases and J 7 bases; bases outside gene matches: 5. The germline CDR1 and CDR2 sequences are SGHTA and FQGTGA. CDR3 in amino acids: CASSLGGLRNEQFF. In nucleotides, the CDR3 is TGTGCCAGCAGCTTAGGGGGACTAAGGAATGAGCAGTTCTTC.

The J gene is TRBJ1-2, the V gene TRBV11-2, with D maybe TRBD1 (6 bases). The CDR3 is 15 residues long. The V end lost 5 bases, the J end lost 7 bases, and 20 bases lay between the germline ends. Looked up from germline, CDR1 is SGHAT and CDR2 is FQNNGV. CDR3 DNA sequence: TGTGCCAGCAGCACCTCTGGGGGCCCAGTGGGTGGCTACACCTTC. It is translated as CASSTSGGPVGGYTF.

V and J are TRBV30 and TRBJ2-1, with 7 bases lining up with TRBD1. With V trimmed by 3 bases and J by 1 base, 6 bases remained unmatched. CDR3 size: 15 residues. The V gene's germline CDR1 is GTSNPN and CDR2 SVGIG (reference sequence). The DNA of the CDR3 is TGTGCCTGGAGCAGACAGGGAAGTTCCTACAATGAGCAGTTCTTC. Amino acid sequence: CAWSRQGSSYNEQFF.

The chain joins TRBV7-3 to TRBJ2-1, with 12 bases fitting TRBD2. Germline V gene lookup returns CDR1 SGHTA and CDR2 FQGTGA. V lost 5 bases to trimming and J lost 10 bases; unmatched junction nucleotides: 9. The CDR3 is 15 amino acids. Here the CDR3 DNA reads TGTGCCAGCAGCCCGAATCTAGCGGGAGGGTGGGAGCAGTTCTTC. This encodes CASSPNLAGGWEQFF.

The chain couples TRBV5-1 to TRBJ2-4; D is possibly TRBD1 (6 bases). The CDR3 is 14 residues long. CDR1 is SGHRS, CDR2 YFSETQ, per germline. V lost 2 bases and J lost 5, with 11 bases in between. The CDR3, as DNA: TGCGCCAGCAGCTTACAGGGTACTGAAAACATTCAGTACTTC. Translating gives CASSLQGTENIQYF.

This clone was recorded a few times. As DNA, the CDR3 is TGTGCCAGCAGCCCCAGTAACTATAATTCACCCCTCCACTTT. Translating gives CASSPSNYNSPLHF. The V call is TRBV9, the J call TRBJ1-6; D unclear. V gave up 4 bases and J gave up 3 bases, with 8 bases separating them. Germline loops: CDR1 SGDLS, CDR2 YYNGEE. This CDR3 is 14 amino acids long.

The CDR3 sequence: CASSATGQGNQPQHF. The CDR3 DNA reads TGTGCCAGCTCCGCCACGGGACAGGGTAATCAGCCCCAGCATTTT. The chain carries TRBV18 and TRBJ1-5; 9 positions agree with TRBD1. The CDR3 runs to 15 residues. V shed 6 bases, J shed 4 bases, and the junction held 7 bases outside the gene matches. In germline, CDR1 is KGHSH, CDR2 LQKENI. The complete variable domain, with remaining parts taken from reference TRBV18 and TRBJ1-5, reads NAGVMQNPRHLVRRRGQEARLRCSPMKGHSHVYWYRQLPEEGLKFMVYLQKENIIDESGMPKERFSAEFPKEGPSILRIQQVVRGDSAAYFCASSATGQGNQPQHFGDGTRLSIL.

The chain combines TRBV20-1 with TRBJ2-5; tentative D call: TRBD1 (6 bases). The CDR3 has 11 residues. CDR1 is DFQATT, CDR2 SNEGSKA, per germline (reference sequence). With 6 bases removed from V and 4 bases from J, the gap between germline ends came to 9 bases. CDR3 sequence reads: CSARTAETQYF. The CDR3 bases are TGCAGTGCGAGGACAGCAGAGACCCAGTACTTC.

The J gene is TRBJ1-1, the V gene TRBV5-1; no definite D call. V was shortened by 3 bases and J by 1 base, with 7 bases between the two germline ends. This CDR3 has 13 residues. Germline-derived CDR1 and CDR2 are SGHRS and YFSETQ. The CDR3 sequence: CASSYTENTEAFF. CDR3 sequence (DNA): TGCGCCAGCAGCTATACAGAGAACACTGAAGCTTTCTTT.

This chain uses TRBV11-2 with TRBJ1-1; TRBD1 agrees at 7 bases. Trimming took 1 base from V and 5 from J; bases not matched to a gene: 4. Per the germline V gene, CDR1 is SGHAT and CDR2 is FQNNGV. The CDR3 is 14 amino acids. The CDR3 sequence is CASSLARQGTEAFF. The CDR3, as DNA: TGTGCCAGCAGCTTAGCTCGACAGGGTACTGAAGCTTTCTTT.

This chain joins TRBV7-9 and TRBJ2-2, with D maybe TRBD1 (6 bases). The CDR3 covers 13 residues. In germline, CDR1 is SEHNR, CDR2 FQNEAQ (reference sequence). V was cut by 6 bases and J by 5 bases, with 10 bases left in between. The DNA of the CDR3 is TGTGCCAGCAGTGGCAGGGGAACCGGGGAGCTGTTTTTT. Translation gives CASSGRGTGELFF.

This clone was picked up a small number of times. The chain recombines TRBV6-2 or TRBV6-3 with TRBJ2-5; TRBD2 might be the D (7 bases). The ends were cut back, 3 bases at V and 7 bases at J, with 15 bases in the middle. Looked up from germline, CDR1 is MNHEY and CDR2 is SVGEGT. CDR3 size: 14 residues. The CDR3 protein is CASSYGGGAVTQYF. The CDR3 DNA sequence: TGTGCCAGCAGTTATGGAGGGGGGGCTGTGACCCAGTACTTC.

This chain links TRBV9 with TRBJ2-7; D possibly corresponds to TRBD2 (6 bases). This CDR3 has 13 residues. V lost 0 bases, J lost 4 bases, and 8 bases lay in between. Germline loops: CDR1 SGDLS, CDR2 YYNGEE. The CDR3 nucleotides read TGTGCCAGCAGCGTAGATGCGGGGTACGAGCAGTACTTC. The encoded protein is CASSVDAGYEQYF.

The chain uses TRBV6-2 or TRBV6-3 and TRBJ1-5; D is undetermined. The germline V gene has CDR1 MNHEY and CDR2 SVGEGT. V lost 7 bases and J 0 bases, leaving 10 bases between the germline ends. There are 14 residues in the CDR3. The CDR3 loop is CASTPVSSNQPQHF. The CDR3 nucleotides read TGTGCCAGCACCCCCGTGAGTAGCAATCAGCCCCAGCATTTT.

The rearrangement joins TRBV29-1 to TRBJ1-2, with a weak D call TRBD1 (5 bases). This CDR3 region has 13 residues. V shed 7 bases and J shed 4 bases, with 16 bases lying between them. The V gene's germline CDR1 is SQVTM and CDR2 ANQGSEA. In DNA, the CDR3 is TGCAGCGCCAGACGGGGGACCTCCTATGGCTACACCTTC. This codes for CSARRGTSYGYTF.

This clone appeared a single time. V and J are TRBV19 and TRBJ1-3; D is perhaps TRBD1 (6 bases). The CDR3 consists of 15 residues. Germline values: CDR1 LNHDA, CDR2 SQIVND (reference sequence). V dropped 5 bases and J dropped 7 bases, with 18 bases sitting between them. CDR3 DNA sequence: TGTGCCAGTAGTGTCGGGACATTCGAGGGGAACACCATATATTTT. It is translated as CASSVGTFEGNTIYF.

The V gene is TRBV29-1, the J gene TRBJ2-4, with D perhaps matching TRBD2 (6 bases). V gave up 6 bases and J gave up 13 bases, with 16 bases separating them. Germline V lookup: CDR1 SQVTM, CDR2 ANQGSEA. This CDR3 has 11 residues. The CDR3 spells CSVGRSQEQYF. The CDR3 DNA reads as TGCAGCGTGGGGAGGAGCCAAGAGCAGTACTTC.

This chain links TRBV3-1 (or the pseudogene TRBV3-2) with TRBJ2-7, with 8 bases identical to TRBD2. The V segment lost 4 bases and the J segment 4 bases; nucleotides outside the gene matches: 6. CDR1 is LGHDT, CDR2 YNNKEL, per germline (reference sequence). This CDR3 contains 14 residues. For the CDR3, the DNA is TGTGCCAGCAGCCGGGGGCGGGGGGTGTACGAGCAGTACTTC. This encodes CASSRGRGVYEQYF.

The V gene is TRBV2, the J gene TRBJ2-5; perhaps TRBD2 as D (6 bases). The germline gives CDR1 SNHLY, CDR2 FYNNEI. This CDR3 is built from 15 residues. Deletions cut 2 bases from V and 7 bases from J, with 17 bases between. The CDR3 sequence is CASSERGGRNGTQYF. CDR3 in DNA: TGTGCCAGCAGTGAACGGGGAGGACGCAACGGGACCCAGTACTTC.

The chain is built from TRBV27 and TRBJ1-2; 8 bases are shared with TRBD1. The ends lost 3 bases at V and 4 bases at J; junction bases unmatched: 10. CDR1 is MNHEY and CDR2 is SMNVEV in the germline V gene (reference sequence). CDR3 length: 16 amino acids. CDR3 residues: CASSFSPLTGGYGYTF. As DNA, the CDR3 is TGTGCCAGCAGTTTTTCCCCCCTCACAGGGGGCTATGGCTACACCTTC.